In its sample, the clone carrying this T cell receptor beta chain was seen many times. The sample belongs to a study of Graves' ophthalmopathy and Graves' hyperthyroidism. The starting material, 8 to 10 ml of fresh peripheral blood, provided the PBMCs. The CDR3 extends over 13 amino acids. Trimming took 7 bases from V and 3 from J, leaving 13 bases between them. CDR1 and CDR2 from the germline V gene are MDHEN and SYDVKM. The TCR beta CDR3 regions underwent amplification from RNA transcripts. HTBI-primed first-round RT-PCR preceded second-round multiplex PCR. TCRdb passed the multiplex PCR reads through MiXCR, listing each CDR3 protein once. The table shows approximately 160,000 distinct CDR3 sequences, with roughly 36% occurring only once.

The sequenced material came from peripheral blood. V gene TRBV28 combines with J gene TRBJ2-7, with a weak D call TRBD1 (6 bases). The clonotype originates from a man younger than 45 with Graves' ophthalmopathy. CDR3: CASNRAGLYEQYF. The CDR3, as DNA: TGTGCCAGCAACAGGGCCGGGCTCTACGAGCAGTACTTC.